The rows below give T cell receptor beta chains drawn from one sample of a study of blood T cell repertoires in COVID-19. Sequencing was performed with immunoSEQ multiplex PCR; in TCRdb, only in-frame clones are kept and a portion is missing. The sample lists 150,000 to 200,000 clones; around nine tenths were seen once. Sequencing was carried out using peripheral blood. These receptors originate from a human donor in a cohort sampled during active COVID-19. CDR3s include the opening cysteine and the closing phenylalanine or tryptophan. The D gene is left open where the match is weak. The size entry is marked missing in some rows and otherwise reads once, few, many or a size class.

CDR3 length: 16
clone size: .
D gene: .
J gene: TRBJ2-2
V gene: TRBV5-1
CDR3 DNA: TGCGCCAGCAGCTTGGGCGGGGCTGGGAACACCGGGGAGCTGTTTTTT
CDR3 protein: CASSLGGAGNTGELFF

CDR3 length: 15
clone size: .
D gene: .
J gene: TRBJ2-7
V gene: TRBV7-9
CDR3 DNA: TGTGCCAGCAGCTTGGACGGGAGCCCTTCCTACGAGCAGTACTTC
CDR3 protein: CASSLDGSPSYEQYF

CDR3 length: 15
clone size: .
D gene: .
J gene: TRBJ1-4
V gene: TRBV19
CDR3 DNA: TGTGCCAGTAGTATGCAGGGCCCTAATAAGGAAAAACTGTTTTTT
CDR3 protein: CASSMQGPNKEKLFF

CDR3 length: 13
clone size: .
D gene: .
J gene: TRBJ1-1
V gene: TRBV27
CDR3 DNA: TGTGCCAGCAGTCTACCTGGGAACACTGAAGCTTTCTTT
CDR3 protein: CASSLPGNTEAFF

CDR3 length: 14
clone size: .
D gene: .
J gene: TRBJ1-6
V gene: TRBV27
CDR3 DNA: TGTGCCAGCAGTGGGCCAGGGGATAATTCACCCCTCCACTTT
CDR3 protein: CASSGPGDNSPLHF

CDR3 length: 13
clone size: .
D gene: .
J gene: TRBJ2-7
V gene: TRBV4-3
CDR3 DNA: TGCGCCAGCAGCCAAGTATTAGGCGGCGAGCAGTACTTC
CDR3 protein: CASSQVLGGEQYF

CDR3 length: 14
clone size: .
D gene: TRBD1
J gene: TRBJ1-2
V gene: TRBV7-9
CDR3 DNA: TGTGCCAGCAGCTTTAGAGGGGGCGATTATGGCTACACCTTC
CDR3 protein: CASSFRGGDYGYTF

CDR3 length: 15
clone size: .
D gene: .
J gene: TRBJ2-1
V gene: TRBV24-1
CDR3 DNA: TGTGCCACCAGTGATTTCCAAAGTCCGGAGAATGAGCAGTTCTTC
CDR3 protein: CATSDFQSPENEQFF

CDR3 length: 13
clone size: .
D gene: TRBD2
J gene: TRBJ2-3
V gene: TRBV9
CDR3 DNA: TGTGCCAGCGGTTGGGGGGGGACAGATACGCAGTATTTT
CDR3 protein: CASGWGGTDTQYF

CDR3 length: 17
clone size: .
D gene: TRBD2
J gene: TRBJ2-1
V gene: TRBV10-3
CDR3 DNA: TGTGCCATCAGTGGGGCCCTAGCGGAGAGCTCCTACAATGAGCAGTTCTTC
CDR3 protein: CAISGALAESSYNEQFF

CDR3 length: 18
clone size: once
D gene: TRBD2
J gene: TRBJ2-1
V gene: TRBV15
CDR3 DNA: TGTGCCACCAGCAGATTCTCTAGCGGGGGGGACCTCTACAATGAGCAGTTCTTC
CDR3 protein: CATSRFSSGGDLYNEQFF

CDR3 length: 14
clone size: .
D gene: .
J gene: TRBJ2-3
V gene: TRBV28
CDR3 DNA: TGTGCCAGCAGTGGAGAGATAAGCACAGATACGCAGTATTTT
CDR3 protein: CASSGEISTDTQYF

CDR3 length: 18
clone size: .
D gene: TRBD2
J gene: TRBJ2-1
V gene: TRBV10-3
CDR3 DNA: TGTGCCATCAGTGGGGGGACTAGCGGGGGAAGCTCCTACAATGAGCAGTTCTTC
CDR3 protein: CAISGGTSGGSSYNEQFF

CDR3 length: 15
clone size: .
D gene: TRBD1
J gene: TRBJ1-2
V gene: TRBV7-9
CDR3 DNA: TGTGCCAGCAGCCTTGGGACAGGTCCTAACTATGGCTACACCTTC
CDR3 protein: CASSLGTGPNYGYTF

CDR3 length: 16
clone size: once
D gene: TRBD2
J gene: TRBJ2-3
V gene: TRBV2
CDR3 DNA: TGTGCCAGCAGTGACAGAGCGGGAGTACGGACAGATACGCAGTATTTT
CDR3 protein: CASSDRAGVRTDTQYF

CDR3 length: 14
clone size: .
D gene: TRBD1
J gene: TRBJ2-2
V gene: TRBV15
CDR3 DNA: TGTGCCACCAGCGGGACAGTAAACACCGGGGAGCTGTTTTTT
CDR3 protein: CATSGTVNTGELFF

CDR3 length: 13
clone size: .
D gene: TRBD1
J gene: TRBJ2-7
V gene: TRBV2
CDR3 DNA: TGTGCCAGCAGTGAAACAGGGGCCTACGAGCAGTACTTC
CDR3 protein: CASSETGAYEQYF

CDR3 length: 16
clone size: .
D gene: TRBD1
J gene: TRBJ1-6
V gene: TRBV6-2/TRBV6-3
CDR3 DNA: TGTGCCAGCAGCCATCCCTCCGGGACAGGGCTTTCACCCCTCCACTTT
CDR3 protein: CASSHPSGTGLSPLHF

CDR3 length: 16
clone size: .
D gene: .
J gene: TRBJ1-2
V gene: TRBV7-2
CDR3 DNA: TGTGCCAGCAGCTCCCCCGCGAGGGGACTGGACTATGGCTACACCTTC
CDR3 protein: CASSSPARGLDYGYTF

CDR3 length: 15
clone size: .
D gene: TRBD2
J gene: TRBJ2-7
V gene: TRBV28
CDR3 DNA: TGTGCCAGCAGAACCAGACTAGCCGGGGGCTACGAGCAGTACTTC
CDR3 protein: CASRTRLAGGYEQYF

CDR3 length: 14
clone size: .
D gene: TRBD1
J gene: TRBJ2-7
V gene: TRBV11-3
CDR3 DNA: TGTGCCAGCAGCTTTAGGGGGCGTCTCTACGAGCAGTACTTC
CDR3 protein: CASSFRGRLYEQYF

CDR3 length: 16
clone size: .
D gene: TRBD2
J gene: TRBJ2-7
V gene: TRBV5-4
CDR3 DNA: TGTGCCAGCAGCTTGGGATTAGCGGGAGCTACACACGAGCAGTACTTC
CDR3 protein: CASSLGLAGATHEQYF

CDR3 length: 20
clone size: .
D gene: .
J gene: TRBJ2-1
V gene: TRBV5-4
CDR3 DNA: TGTGCCAGCAGCTTGGGAACAGGGTTTAGCGGGCCTAGCTCCTACAATGAGCAGTTCTTC
CDR3 protein: CASSLGTGFSGPSSYNEQFF

CDR3 length: 12
clone size: .
D gene: .
J gene: TRBJ1-1
V gene: TRBV30
CDR3 DNA: TGTGCCTGGAGTGTGGGGGGGGTTGAAGCTTTCTTT
CDR3 protein: CAWSVGGVEAFF

CDR3 length: 17
clone size: .
D gene: .
J gene: TRBJ1-4
V gene: TRBV7-9
CDR3 DNA: TGTGCCAGCAGCTTAAGTGGTTTGGGCAGCCCTAATGAAAAACTGTTTTTT
CDR3 protein: CASSLSGLGSPNEKLFF

CDR3 length: 14
clone size: .
D gene: TRBD2
J gene: TRBJ2-7
V gene: TRBV6-5
CDR3 DNA: TGTGCCGGGTCCCGGATCGGGAGGTCTTACGAGCAGTACTTC
CDR3 protein: CAGSRIGRSYEQYF

CDR3 length: 15
clone size: .
D gene: .
J gene: TRBJ2-2
V gene: TRBV9
CDR3 DNA: TGTGCCAGCAGCGTAGCTAGCGCCAACACCGGGGAGCTGTTTTTT
CDR3 protein: CASSVASANTGELFF

CDR3 length: 15
clone size: once
D gene: TRBD2
J gene: TRBJ2-7
V gene: TRBV7-8
CDR3 DNA: TGTGCCAGCAGCCTAGGACTAGCGGGAGGGTACGAGCAGTACTTC
CDR3 protein: CASSLGLAGGYEQYF

CDR3 length: 12
clone size: .
D gene: .
J gene: TRBJ2-4
V gene: TRBV2
CDR3 DNA: TGTGCCAGCAGTGCGGACAGTGGCCGGCAGTACTTC
CDR3 protein: CASSADSGRQYF

CDR3 length: 16
clone size: .
D gene: TRBD1
J gene: TRBJ2-1
V gene: TRBV7-3
CDR3 DNA: TGTGCCAGCAGCTTAACAGCCCTGAGAGGGGGCGATGAGCAGTTCTTC
CDR3 protein: CASSLTALRGGDEQFF

CDR3 length: 17
clone size: once
D gene: TRBD1
J gene: TRBJ1-1
V gene: TRBV18
CDR3 DNA: TGTGCCAGCTCACCTCCCCGGACAGGGCGGAGGGGGACTGAAGCTTTCTTT
CDR3 protein: CASSPPRTGRRGTEAFF

CDR3 length: 14
clone size: .
D gene: .
J gene: TRBJ1-2
V gene: TRBV6-5
CDR3 DNA: TGTGCCAGCAGTAAGGACAGTCTGTTTTATGGCTACACCTTC
CDR3 protein: CASSKDSLFYGYTF

CDR3 length: 15
clone size: .
D gene: TRBD2
J gene: TRBJ2-7
V gene: TRBV5-1
CDR3 DNA: TGCGCCAGCAGCCAGCGGGCGGGAGGGAACTACGAGCAGTACTTC
CDR3 protein: CASSQRAGGNYEQYF

CDR3 length: 17
clone size: .
D gene: .
J gene: TRBJ2-1
V gene: TRBV24-1
CDR3 DNA: TGTGCCACCAGTGAGACCCGGACAGGGAGGGTGTACAATGAGCAGTTCTTC
CDR3 protein: CATSETRTGRVYNEQFF

CDR3 length: 16
clone size: .
D gene: .
J gene: TRBJ2-7
V gene: TRBV5-6
CDR3 DNA: TGTGCCAGCAGCTTGGTTTGGACCACCGGAGGCTACGAGCAGTACTTC
CDR3 protein: CASSLVWTTGGYEQYF

CDR3 length: 13
clone size: .
D gene: .
J gene: TRBJ1-6
V gene: TRBV7-9
CDR3 DNA: TGTGCCAGCAGCTTAGCCCCAAATTCACCCCTCCACTTT
CDR3 protein: CASSLAPNSPLHF

CDR3 length: 11
clone size: .
D gene: TRBD1
J gene: TRBJ2-7
V gene: TRBV20-1
CDR3 DNA: TGCAGTGCCAGACAGGGTGACGAGCAGTACTTC
CDR3 protein: CSARQGDEQYF

CDR3 length: 14
clone size: .
D gene: .
J gene: TRBJ1-5
V gene: TRBV27
CDR3 DNA: TGTGCCAGCAGTTTTACGCCAGACAATCAGCCCCAGCATTTT
CDR3 protein: CASSFTPDNQPQHF

CDR3 length: 12
clone size: .
D gene: TRBD1
J gene: TRBJ2-4
V gene: TRBV15
CDR3 DNA: TGTGCCACTCGGGACAGGAAAAACATTCAGTACTTC
CDR3 protein: CATRDRKNIQYF

CDR3 length: 15
clone size: .
D gene: .
J gene: TRBJ2-1
V gene: TRBV4-1
CDR3 DNA: TGCGCCAGCAGCCAAGTGGAGGGGGGGGTCGCTGAGCAGTTCTTC
CDR3 protein: CASSQVEGGVAEQFF

CDR3 length: 14
clone size: .
D gene: TRBD1
J gene: TRBJ1-2
V gene: TRBV5-8
CDR3 DNA: TGTGCCAGCAGCACCGAGACAGGGGAGGATGGCTACACCTTC
CDR3 protein: CASSTETGEDGYTF

CDR3 length: 14
clone size: few
D gene: .
J gene: TRBJ2-7
V gene: TRBV7-3
CDR3 DNA: TGTGCCAGCAGCTTAACAGGCAGGGGCGAGGAGCAGTACTTC
CDR3 protein: CASSLTGRGEEQYF

CDR3 length: 16
clone size: .
D gene: .
J gene: TRBJ2-7
V gene: TRBV6-2/TRBV6-3
CDR3 DNA: TGTGCCAGCAGTTACTCGATCGGCAGACTCTCCTACGAGCAGTACTTC
CDR3 protein: CASSYSIGRLSYEQYF

CDR3 length: 13
clone size: .
D gene: .
J gene: TRBJ1-1
V gene: TRBV5-1
CDR3 DNA: TGCGCCAGCAGCTCACGGACAGTTACTGAAGCTTTCTTT
CDR3 protein: CASSSRTVTEAFF

CDR3 length: 14
clone size: .
D gene: TRBD2
J gene: TRBJ2-4
V gene: TRBV11-3
CDR3 DNA: TGTGCCAGCAGCTTAGGGACGGCGGGGGACATTCAGTACTTC
CDR3 protein: CASSLGTAGDIQYF

CDR3 length: 16
clone size: .
D gene: TRBD1
J gene: TRBJ2-2
V gene: TRBV11-2
CDR3 DNA: TGTGCCAGCAGCGCAGGGGTGGACAGGGGTCTCGGGGAGCTGTTTTTT
CDR3 protein: CASSAGVDRGLGELFF